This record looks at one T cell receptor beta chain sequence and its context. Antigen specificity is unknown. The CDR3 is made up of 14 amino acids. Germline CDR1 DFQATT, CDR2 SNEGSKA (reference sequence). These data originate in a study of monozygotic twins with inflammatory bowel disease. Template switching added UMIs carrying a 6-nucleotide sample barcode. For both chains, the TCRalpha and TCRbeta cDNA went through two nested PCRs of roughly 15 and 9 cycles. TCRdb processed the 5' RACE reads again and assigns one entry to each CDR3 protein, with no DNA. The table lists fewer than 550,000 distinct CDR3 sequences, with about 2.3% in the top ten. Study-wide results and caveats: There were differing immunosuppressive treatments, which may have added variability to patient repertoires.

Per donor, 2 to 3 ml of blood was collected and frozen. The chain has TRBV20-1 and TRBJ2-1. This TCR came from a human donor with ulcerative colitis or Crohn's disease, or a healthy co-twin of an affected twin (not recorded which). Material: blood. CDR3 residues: CSANRETSYNEQFF.